The 23 T cell receptor beta chains below come from one sample, sequenced in a study of blood T cell repertoires in COVID-19. Method: immunoSEQ multiplex PCR; TCRdb's copy keeps in-frame clones and lacks some. The sample has roughly 39,000 clones, approximately 90% seen once. Sequenced: peripheral blood. These receptor sequences come from a woman older than 75 with active COVID-19.

The chain is built from TRBV27 and TRBJ2-1; TRBD1 agrees at 10 bases. This CDR3 contains 14 residues. From germline, CDR1 is MNHEY and CDR2 SMNVEV (reference sequence). The J segment lost 8 bases and the V segment lost 5 bases, leaving 6 bases of the junction unmatched. The DNA of the CDR3 is TGTGCCAGCAGTGCCTGGGACAGGGGAGATGAGCAGTTCTTC. Translating it yields CASSAWDRGDEQFF.

This clone has just a few counts. The chain combines TRBV6-2 or TRBV6-3 with TRBJ2-7, with 9 bases identical to TRBD1. Losses at the gene ends were 3 bases for V and 6 bases for J; bases not matched to a gene: 9. This CDR3 has 15 residues. CDR1 is MNHEY, CDR2 SVGEGT, per germline. The CDR3 coding sequence is TGTGCCAGCAGTTATCTCGGACAGGGGCTTTCCGAGCAGTACTTC. Protein: CASSYLGQGLSEQYF.

Here the CDR3 DNA reads TGCGCCAGCAGCGCTAGCGGGGGGGCCACCTACAATGAGCAGTTCTTC. Its protein is CASSASGGATYNEQFF. The chain combines TRBV5-1 with TRBJ2-1, with 12 bases fitting TRBD2. V lost 4 bases to trimming and J lost 2 bases; unmatched junction nucleotides: 4. CDR1 is SGHRS and CDR2 is YFSETQ in the germline V gene. The CDR3 has 16 residues.

CDR3 sequence: CASSPRGQGYNEQFF. In DNA, the CDR3 is TGCGCCAGCAGTCCCCGGGGACAGGGGTACAATGAGCAGTTCTTC. The J gene is TRBJ2-1, the V gene TRBV10-1; 10 nucleotides agree with TRBD1. Germline assignment: CDR1 WNHNN and CDR2 SYGVQD (reference sequence). Trimming took 5 bases from V and 4 from J; bases not matched to a gene: 5. The CDR3 covers 15 residues.

The V gene is TRBV9, the J gene TRBJ2-3; D unclear. The ends were cut back, 0 bases at V and 1 base at J, with 9 bases in the middle. This CDR3 region has 15 residues. The germline gives CDR1 SGDLS, CDR2 YYNGEE. The CDR3 protein is CASSVAPEGTDTQYF. The CDR3 coding sequence is TGTGCCAGCAGCGTAGCTCCCGAGGGCACAGATACGCAGTATTTT. Looking up the rest from reference TRBV9 and TRBJ2-3 gives the full variable domain: DSGVTQTPKHLITATGQRVTLRCSPRSGDLSVYWYQQSLDQGLQFLIQYYNGEERAKGNILERFSAQQFPDLHSELNLSSLELGDSALYFCASSVAPEGTDTQYFGPGTRLTVL.

The V gene is TRBV19, the J gene TRBJ1-2; TRBD1 agrees at 8 bases. V was clipped by 4 bases and J by 7 bases; unmatched bases: 5. This CDR3 contains 13 residues. Germline CDR1 LNHDA, CDR2 SQIVND (reference sequence). The CDR3 sequence is CASSTGQGRGYTF. As DNA, the CDR3 is TGTGCCAGTAGTACTGGACAGGGACGTGGCTACACCTTC.

This clone turned up a few times. The rearrangement links TRBV30 to TRBJ2-2; 9 bases line up with TRBD1. V dropped 2 bases and J dropped 6; count of bases not matched to a gene: 10. The CDR3 consists of 16 residues. CDR1 is GTSNPN, CDR2 SVGIG, per germline (reference sequence). This CDR3 is CAWSHAGTGLSGELFF. The CDR3 DNA sequence: TGTGCCTGGAGTCACGCCGGGACAGGGTTGTCCGGGGAGCTGTTTTTT. The full variable domain, rest sourced from reference TRBV30 and TRBJ2-2, is SQTIHQWPATLVQPVGSPLSLECTVEGTSNPNLYWYRQAAGRGLQLLFYSVGIGQISSEVPQNLSASRPQDRQFILSSKKLLLSDSGFYLCAWSHAGTGLSGELFFGEGSRLTVL.

This chain links TRBV4-1 with TRBJ2-4; TRBD1 matches 7 bases. The CDR3 sequence is 16 residues long. V lost 0 bases and J lost 2; bases outside the gene matches: 4. The germline V gene has CDR1 MGHRA and CDR2 YSYEKL. CDR3 loop: CASSQELTGTKNIQYF. The CDR3 DNA reads as TGCGCCAGCAGCCAAGAGTTGACAGGGACCAAAAACATTCAGTACTTC.

The chain is built from TRBV7-2 and TRBJ2-5; the D is unclear. The germline V and J ends were trimmed by 1 base and 5 bases, with 8 bases remaining between them. The CDR3 is made up of 13 amino acids. Germline V gene data show CDR1 as SGHTA and CDR2 as FQGNSA. This chain's CDR3 is CASSLVTRETQYF. For the CDR3, the DNA is TGTGCCAGCAGCTTAGTTACGAGGGAGACCCAGTACTTC.

The gene calls are TRBV5-1 and TRBJ2-3; no reliable D call. This CDR3 has 13 amino acids. CDR1 is SGHRS and CDR2 is YFSETQ in the germline V gene. Deletions cut 0 bases from V and 4 bases from J, with 6 bases between. The CDR3 reads CASSLGPSDTQYF. The CDR3 bases are TGCGCCAGCAGCTTGGGTCCCTCAGATACGCAGTATTTT.

This clone occurred once. This chain links TRBV7-9 with TRBJ1-2, with a possible D match to TRBD1 (5 bases). CDR1 and CDR2 from the germline V gene are SEHNR and FQNEAQ (reference sequence). Trimming removed 4 bases from V and 3 bases from J, with 9 bases in between. The CDR3 covers 13 residues. Written as DNA, the CDR3 is TGTGCCAGCAGCTCGACAGTTCACTATGGCTACACCTTC. Protein sequence: CASSSTVHYGYTF.

This sequence joins TRBV10-1 and TRBJ2-1, with TRBD2 matching 12 bases. The CDR3 totals 17 residues. The J segment lost 7 bases and the V segment lost 0 bases, leaving 7 bases of the junction unmatched. Per germline, CDR1 WNHNN and CDR2 SYGVQD (reference sequence). CDR3 nucleotide sequence: TGCGCCAGCAGTGAGTCCGAGACACTAGCGGGGGGAAATGAGCAGTTCTTC. Amino acids: CASSESETLAGGNEQFF.

Ten or more counts support this clone. The chain links TRBV19 to TRBJ2-5; TRBD1 might be the D (5 bases). Trimming shortened V by 5 bases and J by 1 base, and 8 bases separated the two germline ends. The CDR3 spans 13 residues. CDR1 LNHDA and CDR2 SQIVND come from the germline V gene (reference sequence). CDR3 loop: CASSAGFQETQYF. CDR3 DNA sequence: TGTGCCAGTAGTGCAGGGTTCCAAGAGACCCAGTACTTC.

The chain carries TRBV7-2 and TRBJ2-1; D is undetermined. Germline V gene lookup returns CDR1 SGHTA and CDR2 FQGNSA. CDR3 length: 15 residues. Between the trimmed V and J ends, which lost 1 base and 4 bases, there was a span of 11 bases. The CDR3 bases are TGTGCCAGCAGCTTAGAACAGTTCACTTACAATGAGCAGTTCTTC. Protein: CASSLEQFTYNEQFF.

The gene calls are TRBV6-2 or TRBV6-3 and TRBJ2-3; 14 nucleotides align to TRBD2. The V and J ends lost 6 bases and 5 bases, in that order; junction bases with no gene match: 13. From germline, CDR1 is MNHEY and CDR2 SVGEGT. The CDR3 runs to 18 residues. CDR3 sequence (DNA): TGTGCCAGCAGCCCGGGGACTAGCGGGGGCCGTTTATTAGATACGCAGTATTTT. As protein: CASSPGTSGGRLLDTQYF.

The gene calls are TRBV7-2 and TRBJ1-2, with a tentative D call TRBD1 (6 bases). V dropped 4 bases and J dropped 7 bases, with 13 bases sitting between them. The germline gives CDR1 SGHTA, CDR2 FQGNSA. The CDR3 loop spans 13 amino acids. CDR3 sequence reads: CASSSQLDSGYTF. Here the CDR3 DNA reads TGTGCCAGCAGCTCCCAACTGGACAGTGGCTACACCTTC.

This chain uses TRBV4-1 with TRBJ2-1; TRBD2 agrees at 9 bases. The CDR3 covers 16 residues. Germline CDR1 and CDR2: MGHRA and YSYEKL. Losses at the gene ends were 0 bases for V and 5 bases for J; bases not matched to a gene: 5. The CDR3 DNA is TGCGCCAGCAGCCAAGAAGTAGCGGGGGACCACAATGAGCAGTTCTTC. It translates to CASSQEVAGDHNEQFF.

The rearrangement links TRBV11-2 to TRBJ2-3; 9 bases map to TRBD2. Germline loops: CDR1 SGHAT, CDR2 FQNNGV. Losses at the gene ends were 6 bases for V and 2 bases for J; bases not matched to a gene: 15. This CDR3 contains 18 residues. The CDR3 loop is CASRKPHGAGGPTDTQYF. The CDR3 DNA reads TGTGCCAGCAGAAAACCCCACGGTGCGGGGGGGCCCACAGATACGCAGTATTTT. The whole variable domain, filled in from reference TRBV11-2 and TRBJ2-3, reads EAGVAQSPRYKIIEKRQSVAFWCNPISGHATLYWYQQILGQGPKLLIQFQNNGVVDDSQLPKDRFSAERLKGVDSTLKIQPAKLEDSAVYLCASRKPHGAGGPTDTQYFGPGTRLTVL.

V usage is TRBV14 and J usage is TRBJ2-2, with 7 positions matching TRBD2. The trim removed 7 bases at V and 0 bases at J, leaving 11 bases unmatched. Germline V gene lookup returns CDR1 SGHDN and CDR2 FVKESK. The CDR3 totals 17 residues. CDR3: CASNGGSGLSNTGELFF. The CDR3 DNA is TGTGCCAGCAATGGGGGTAGCGGGTTGTCGAACACCGGGGAGCTGTTTTTT.

This sequence joins TRBV20-1 and TRBJ1-2; D might be TRBD1 (6 bases). The V end was cut by 3 bases, the J end by 5 bases, with 19 bases between. The CDR3 runs to 15 residues. Germline assignment: CDR1 DFQATT and CDR2 SNEGSKA (reference sequence). Here the CDR3 DNA reads TGCAGTGCTAGTAACGTGACAGGCCCTAGGTATGGCTACACCTTC. Its protein product is CSASNVTGPRYGYTF.

V usage is TRBV12-3 or TRBV12-4 and J usage is TRBJ1-1, with a tentative D call TRBD1 (5 bases). CDR3 size: 12 residues. The V and J ends lost 7 bases and 6 bases respectively, with 12 bases between them. CDR3 DNA: TGTGCCAGCAAACAAGACAGTCCTGAAGCTTTCTTT. This codes for CASKQDSPEAFF.

The V gene is TRBV6-2 or TRBV6-3, the J gene TRBJ2-3, with TRBD2 matching over 8 bases. The germline V gene has CDR1 MNHEY and CDR2 SVGEGT. The CDR3 loop spans 18 amino acids. V shed 2 bases and J 1 base; nucleotides not matched to a gene: 11. The CDR3 here is CASSYLAGGPTGTDTQYF. CDR3 bases: TGTGCCAGCAGTTACCTCGCGGGGGGACCAACCGGCACAGATACGCAGTATTTT.

The chain carries TRBV6-4 and TRBJ2-7; TRBD1 aligns across 9 bases. CDR1 MRHNA and CDR2 SNTAGT come from the germline V gene. The CDR3 runs to 14 residues. J was trimmed by 4 bases and V by 6 bases; bases with no gene match: 7. CDR3 bases: TGTGCCAGCAGAGCTGACAGGGGGGCATACGAGCAGTACTTC. Translation gives CASRADRGAYEQYF.